What follows are 14 T cell receptor beta chains derived from one specimen sequenced in a study of breast tumors, draining lymph nodes, adjacent tissues. Samples came from axillary lymph nodes draining the breast cancer. From the multiplex PCR reads, TCRdb called clonotypes with MiXCR, one entry per CDR3 protein. The data contain 100,000 or so distinct CDR3 sequences, 20% to 25% of them singletons. Specimen: axillary lymph node tissue. These receptors originate from a female donor with breast cancer. Some clones in this sample may be carry-over from other donors' samples.

This clonotype was recorded many times. The CDR3 region is CASSVGTGGPQETQYF. As DNA, the CDR3 is TGTGCCAGCAGCGTAGGGACAGGGGGGCCTCAAGAGACCCAGTACTTC. The chain couples TRBV9 to TRBJ2-5, with 10 bases identical to TRBD1. CDR3 length: 16 amino acids. V trimming: 0 bases; J trimming: 2 bases; junction bases outside the gene matches: 4. The germline gives CDR1 SGDLS, CDR2 YYNGEE.

In its sample, this clonotype was seen many times. The chain uses TRBV6-1 and TRBJ2-7; perhaps TRBD2 as D (6 bases). Looked up from germline, CDR1 is MNHNS and CDR2 is SASEGT. This CDR3 comprises 16 residues. The V end was cut by 1 base, the J end by 6 bases, with 19 bases between. The CDR3 nucleotides read TGTGCCAGCAGTGAAGGAACGGGGGTGACGGGACTCGAGCAGTACTTC. Protein product: CASSEGTGVTGLEQYF.

This clonotype showed up many times. The chain links TRBV19 to TRBJ2-5; TRBD1 agrees at 8 bases. Germline loops: CDR1 LNHDA, CDR2 SQIVND (reference sequence). With 3 bases clipped from V and 5 bases from J, the junction kept 11 bases outside the gene matches. CDR3 size: 16 residues. The CDR3 DNA follows: TGTGCCAGTAGTATGGACTCACAGGGGGTATTGGAGACCCAGTACTTC. This encodes CASSMDSQGVLETQYF.

This clonotype was observed at least ten times. This sequence joins TRBV11-2 and TRBJ2-1; D is possibly TRBD1 (5 bases). The germline V gene has CDR1 SGHAT and CDR2 FQNNGV. The CDR3 runs 14 residues. V dropped 3 bases and J dropped 4 bases, with 10 bases sitting between them. DNA for the CDR3: TGTGCCAGCAGCTTTCAGGGCCTGTACAATGAGCAGTTCTTC. This sequence encodes CASSFQGLYNEQFF.

Turning to this clonotype: Being one base from a much bigger clone, this may be a read error. The V call is TRBV4-1, the J call TRBJ2-3, with TRBD1 matching over 8 bases. This CDR3 is built from 17 residues. The germline V gene has CDR1 MGHRA and CDR2 YSYEKL. The V and J ends lost 4 bases and 2 bases, in that order; junction bases with no gene match: 11. The CDR3 region has the DNA TGCGCCAGCAGCCGACGGACGGGGACAGGAATCACAGATACGCAGTATTTT. Translated, it gives CASSRRTGTGITDTQYF.

Comment on this clonotype: At one of its ends the junction is not consistent with the germline gene, which may arise from a read error. The chain uses TRBV19 and TRBJ2-1; TRBD2 matches 13 bases. Per the germline V gene, CDR1 is LNHDA and CDR2 is SQIVND (reference sequence). The CDR3 contains 16 residues. The CDR3 loop is CGSRITSGGVYNEQFF. In nucleotides, the CDR3 is TGTGGCAGTAGAATAACTAGCGGGGGGGTTTACAATGAGCAGTTCTTC.

In this sample, this clonotype turned up many times. V usage is TRBV6-1 and J usage is TRBJ2-5; 7 bases fit TRBD2. CDR3 length: 15 residues. After removal of 4 bases from V and 3 bases from J, the junction contained 8 bases not matched to a gene. Germline V gene sequence: CDR1 MNHNS, CDR2 SASEGT. The CDR3 nucleotides are TGTGCCAGCAGTGTCGGAGGAGCGGGGAAAGAGACCCAGTACTTC. It specifies CASSVGGAGKETQYF.

The table lists this clonotype with many counts. The chain joins TRBV6-6 to TRBJ1-3, with D perhaps TRBD1 (5 bases). The CDR3 runs to 14 residues. V gave up 5 bases and J gave up 4 bases, with 12 bases separating them. Per germline, CDR1 MNHNY and CDR2 SVGAGI (reference sequence). The CDR3 bases are TGTGCCAGCAGTGTGCAGGGCGCGGGAAACACCATATATTTT. It yields the protein CASSVQGAGNTIYF.

This clonotype was picked up many times. The genes are TRBV12-5 and TRBJ2-2; 7 positions match TRBD2. V lost 0 bases to trimming and J lost 5 bases; unmatched junction nucleotides: 3. The CDR3 runs to 15 residues. Looked up from germline, CDR1 is LGHNT and CDR2 is FRNRAP. CDR3 coding DNA: TGTGCTAGTGGTTTGGTACTCGGGGGGACCGGGGAGCTGTTTTTT. It is translated as CASGLVLGGTGELFF.

This clonotype was observed many times. This chain connects TRBV20-1 to TRBJ2-2, with D maybe TRBD1 (5 bases). The V end lost 1 base, the J end lost 4 bases, and 13 bases lay between the germline ends. CDR3 length: 15 residues. Germline V gene sequence: CDR1 DFQATT, CDR2 SNEGSKA (reference sequence). CDR3 sequence reads: CSARVHRGGTGELFF. In DNA, the CDR3 is TGCAGTGCTAGAGTACATAGGGGTGGCACCGGGGAGCTGTTTTTT.

This clonotype was counted many times. J is TRBJ2-7 and V is TRBV6-1; D uncertain. This CDR3 contains 16 residues. In germline, CDR1 is MNHNS, CDR2 SASEGT. V lost 4 bases to trimming and J lost 0 bases, with 16 bases between them. CDR3 nucleotide sequence: TGTGCCAGCAGTGGACCCCGACGGACCTACTCCTACGAGCAGTACTTC. Translating gives CASSGPRRTYSYEQYF.

This clonotype was counted at least ten times. The rearrangement links TRBV29-1 to TRBJ2-3, with D possibly being TRBD2 (6 bases). Germline-derived CDR1 and CDR2 are SQVTM and ANQGSEA. The CDR3 loop spans 14 amino acids. Trimming left V 5 bases short and J 4 bases short, with 16 bases between. This CDR3 reads CSVLGGRVSDTQYF. The DNA for the CDR3 is TGCAGCGTTCTCGGGGGTAGGGTCTCAGATACGCAGTATTTT.

The chain couples TRBV6-5 to TRBJ1-1; the D gene is possibly TRBD1 (5 bases). The germline V gene encodes CDR1 MNHEY and CDR2 SVGAGI. The CDR3 loop spans 13 amino acids. Trimming removed 2 bases at V and 4 bases at J, with 8 bases between. CDR3 amino acids: CASSYDRFTEAFF. For the CDR3, the DNA is TGTGCCAGCAGTTACGACAGATTCACTGAAGCTTTCTTT.

This clonotype was picked up a small number of times. The chain carries TRBV6-1 and TRBJ2-2, with D tentatively TRBD1 or TRBD2 (5 bases each). The CDR3 runs 14 residues. Germline V gives CDR1 MNHNS, CDR2 SASEGT. Trimming removed 2 bases from V and 3 bases from J, with 7 bases in between. The CDR3 nucleotides read TGTGCCAGCAGTGAAAGGGGAGACACCGGGGAGCTGTTTTTT. Amino acids: CASSERGDTGELFF.